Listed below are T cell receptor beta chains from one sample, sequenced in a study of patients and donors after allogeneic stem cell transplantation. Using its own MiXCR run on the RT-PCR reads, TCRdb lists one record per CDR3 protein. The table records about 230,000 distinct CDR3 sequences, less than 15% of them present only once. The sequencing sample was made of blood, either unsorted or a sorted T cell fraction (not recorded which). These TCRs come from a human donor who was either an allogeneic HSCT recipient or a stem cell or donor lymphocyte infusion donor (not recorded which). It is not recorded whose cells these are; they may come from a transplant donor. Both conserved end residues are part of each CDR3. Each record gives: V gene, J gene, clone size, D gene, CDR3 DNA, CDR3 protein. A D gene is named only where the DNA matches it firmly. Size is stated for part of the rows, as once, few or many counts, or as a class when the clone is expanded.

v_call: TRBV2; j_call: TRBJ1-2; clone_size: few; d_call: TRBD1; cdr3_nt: TGTGCCAAAGGCCGGGACAGGGGAAATTTAGGCTATGGCTACACCTTC; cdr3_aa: CAKGRDRGNLGYGYTF
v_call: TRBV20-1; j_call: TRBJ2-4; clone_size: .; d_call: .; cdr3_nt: TGCAGTGCTAGAGATGCCCTAGCACTAGCCAAAAACATTCAGTACTTC; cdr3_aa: CSARDALALAKNIQYF
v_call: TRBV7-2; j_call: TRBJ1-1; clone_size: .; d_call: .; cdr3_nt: TGTGCCAGCAGTACTAACGCTAGGAACACTGAAGCTTTCTTT; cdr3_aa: CASSTNARNTEAFF
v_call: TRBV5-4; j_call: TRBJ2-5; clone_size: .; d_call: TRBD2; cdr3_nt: TGTGCCAGCAGCTTGGGGACTAGCGGGAGGTCAGAGACCCAGTACTTC; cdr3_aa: CASSLGTSGRSETQYF
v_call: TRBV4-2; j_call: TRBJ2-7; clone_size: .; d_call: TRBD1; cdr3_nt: TGTGCCAGCAGCCAGAATGGACAGGGCAACGAGCAGTACTTC; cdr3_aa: CASSQNGQGNEQYF
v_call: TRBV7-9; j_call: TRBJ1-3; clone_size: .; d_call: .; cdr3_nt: TGTGCCAGCAGCATGGGACCTGGAAACACCATATATTTT; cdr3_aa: CASSMGPGNTIYF
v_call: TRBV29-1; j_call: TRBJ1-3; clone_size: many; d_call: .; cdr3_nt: TGCAGCGTGGGGGAAAGAAACACCATATATTTT; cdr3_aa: CSVGERNTIYF
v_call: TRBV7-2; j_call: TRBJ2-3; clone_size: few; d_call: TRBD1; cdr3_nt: TGTGCCAGCAGCTCCTCCGGGACAGGGATCGGTACGCAGTATTTT; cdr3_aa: CASSSSGTGIGTQYF
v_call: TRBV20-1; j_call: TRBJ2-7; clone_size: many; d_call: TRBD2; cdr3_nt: TGCAGTGCTAGAGGCCCTAGCGGGGACTCCTACGAGCAGTACTTC; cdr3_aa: CSARGPSGDSYEQYF
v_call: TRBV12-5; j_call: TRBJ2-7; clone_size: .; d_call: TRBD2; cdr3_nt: TGTGCTAGTGGTTCCCGGACTAGCGGGAGAGCGGCCTACGAGCAGTACTTC; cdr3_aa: CASGSRTSGRAAYEQYF
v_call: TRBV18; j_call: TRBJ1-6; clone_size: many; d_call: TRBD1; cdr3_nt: TGTGCCAGCTCACCACAGGGGACAGGTGGGAATTCACCCCTCCACTTT; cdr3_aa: CASSPQGTGGNSPLHF
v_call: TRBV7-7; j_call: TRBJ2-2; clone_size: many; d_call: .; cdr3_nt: TGTGCCAGCAAGGCCACAGCAAACACCGGGGAGCTGTTTTTT; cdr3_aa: CASKATANTGELFF
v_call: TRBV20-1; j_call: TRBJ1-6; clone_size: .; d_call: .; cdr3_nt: TGCAGTGCTTCTCCGCACGGGGGGAATAATTCACCCCTCCACTTT; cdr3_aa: CSASPHGGNNSPLHF
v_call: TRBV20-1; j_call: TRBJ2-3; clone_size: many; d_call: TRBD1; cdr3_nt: TGCAGTGCCCTTCCGGACAGGATCTTCAGCACAGATACGCAGTATTTT; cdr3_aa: CSALPDRIFSTDTQYF
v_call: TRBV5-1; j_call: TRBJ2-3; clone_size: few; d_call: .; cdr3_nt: TGCGCCAGCAGCCAGGGACTCACTAGCACAGATACGCAGTATTTT; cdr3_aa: CASSQGLTSTDTQYF
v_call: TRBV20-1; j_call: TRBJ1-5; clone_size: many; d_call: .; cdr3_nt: TGCAGTGCTAGAGTAAGCGGGGATCAGCCCCAGCATTTT; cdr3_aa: CSARVSGDQPQHF
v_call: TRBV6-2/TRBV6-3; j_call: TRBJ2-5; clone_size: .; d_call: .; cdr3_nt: TGTGCCAGCAGTTATTCAGTTACGGGGGCAGAGACCCAGTACTTC; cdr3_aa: CASSYSVTGAETQYF
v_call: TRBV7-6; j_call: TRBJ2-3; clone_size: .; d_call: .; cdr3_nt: TGTGCCAGCAGCTTAGGGCTAGCAGATACGCAGTATTTT; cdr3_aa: CASSLGLADTQYF
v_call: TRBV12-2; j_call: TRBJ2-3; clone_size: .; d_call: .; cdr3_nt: TGTGCAAGTCGCCCGGGACTAGCGGGGGGCCCTACAGATACGCAGTATTTT; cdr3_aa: CASRPGLAGGPTDTQYF
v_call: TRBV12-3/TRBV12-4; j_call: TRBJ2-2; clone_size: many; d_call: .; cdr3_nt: TGTGCCAGCAGTTTCGCTGGGCCCTCGAACACCGGGGAGCTGTTTTTT; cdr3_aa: CASSFAGPSNTGELFF
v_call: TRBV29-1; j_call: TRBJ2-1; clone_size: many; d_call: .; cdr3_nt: TGCAGCGCCGACTATCCCACTGGAAATGAGCAGTTCTTC; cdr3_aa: CSADYPTGNEQFF
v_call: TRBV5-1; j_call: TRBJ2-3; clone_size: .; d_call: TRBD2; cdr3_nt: TGCGCCAGTTGGGAGGGGCGAGATACGCAGTATTTT; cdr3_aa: CASWEGRDTQYF
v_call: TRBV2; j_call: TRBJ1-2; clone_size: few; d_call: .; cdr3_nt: TGTGCCAGCAGTGAACGACGTAATGGCTACACCTTC; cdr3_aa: CASSERRNGYTF
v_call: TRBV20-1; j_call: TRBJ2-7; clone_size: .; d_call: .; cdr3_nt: TGCAGTGCTAGGGACCTTTTAGGGAGTCGGGGCTACGAGCAGTACTTC; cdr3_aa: CSARDLLGSRGYEQYF
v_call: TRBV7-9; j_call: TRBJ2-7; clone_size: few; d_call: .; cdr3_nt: TGTGCCAGCAGCTTAACTGGCAGACGCTACGAGCAGTACTTC; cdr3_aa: CASSLTGRRYEQYF
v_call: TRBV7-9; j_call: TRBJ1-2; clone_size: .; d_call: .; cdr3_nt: TGTGCCAGCAGCTTCTTACAGGGTGACTATGGCTACACCTTC; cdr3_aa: CASSFLQGDYGYTF
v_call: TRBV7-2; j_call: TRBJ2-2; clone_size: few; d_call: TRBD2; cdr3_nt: TGTGCCAGCAGCTTTTGGGGACTAGGGAACACCGGGGAGCTGTTTTTT; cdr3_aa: CASSFWGLGNTGELFF
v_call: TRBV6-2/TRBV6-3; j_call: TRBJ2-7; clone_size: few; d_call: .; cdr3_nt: TGTGCCAGCAGTTACTCCGCGGGGCCGGGGGAGCAGTACTTC; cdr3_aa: CASSYSAGPGEQYF
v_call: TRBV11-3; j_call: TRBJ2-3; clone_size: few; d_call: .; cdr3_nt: TGTGCCAGCAGCTTAGGTCGCGGAGGAAAGGCAGATACGCAGTATTTT; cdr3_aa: CASSLGRGGKADTQYF
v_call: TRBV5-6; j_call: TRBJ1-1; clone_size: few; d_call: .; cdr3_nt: TGTGCCAGCAGCTTTACGACGAACACTGAAGCTTTCTTT; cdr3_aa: CASSFTTNTEAFF
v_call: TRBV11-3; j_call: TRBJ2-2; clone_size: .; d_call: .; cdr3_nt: TGTGCCAGCAGCTCCGCGCGGTCCGGGGAGCTGTTTTTT; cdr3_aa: CASSSARSGELFF